These T cell receptor beta chains were read from a single sample in a study of T cell responses to AZD1222 COVID-19 vaccine. Method: immunoSEQ multiplex PCR; TCRdb's copy keeps in-frame clones and lacks some. The profile shows about 86,000 clones, approximately 78% of them singletons. Sample: peripheral blood, taken on day 0 of AZD1222 vaccination. Receptors originate from an adult in good health. Each CDR3 is given with its conserved first and last residue. The order of the fields is J gene, V gene, clone size, D gene, CDR3 DNA, CDR3 protein. The D gene is left open where the match is weak. Rows may omit the clone size; those that give it use once, few, many or a size class.

TRBJ2-5 | TRBV18 | . | TRBD1 | TGTGCCAGCTCACCTAACCCGGACAGGGGGGAGACCCAGTACTTC | CASSPNPDRGETQYF
TRBJ2-7 | TRBV6-1 | . | TRBD1 | TGTGCCAGCAGTGGGACAGGGATATACGAGCAGTACTTC | CASSGTGIYEQYF
TRBJ2-7 | TRBV19 | . | TRBD1 | TGTGCCAGTAGTACCGGGACAGGGGGTTACGAGCAGTACTTC | CASSTGTGGYEQYF
TRBJ1-1 | TRBV4-2 | . | . | TGTGCCAGCAGCCAAGAATTTGGGGGCGGCGGGTACACTGAAGCTTTCTTT | CASSQEFGGGGYTEAFF
TRBJ2-1 | TRBV3-1/TRBV3-2 | . | . | TGTGCCAGCAGCCAAGTCTATGAGCAGTTCTTC | CASSQVYEQFF
TRBJ2-1 | TRBV6-2/TRBV6-3 | . | . | TGTGCCAGCAGCCCCCGGACAGCTTTCTACAATGAGCAGTTCTTC | CASSPRTAFYNEQFF
TRBJ2-3 | TRBV3-1/TRBV3-2 | . | TRBD2 | TGTGCCAGCAGCCCCGGACTAGCGGCAGATACGCAGTATTTT | CASSPGLAADTQYF
TRBJ2-1 | TRBV7-9 | once | TRBD1 | TGTGCCAGCAGCCGGGACAGGGGGCGATACAATGAGCAGTTCTTC | CASSRDRGRYNEQFF
TRBJ1-1 | TRBV6-5 | . | . | TGTGCCAGCAGTTTAGTGGAGAACACTGAAGCTTTCTTT | CASSLVENTEAFF
TRBJ2-1 | TRBV30 | once | . | TGTGCCTGCCTAGGTTTCTCCTACAATGAGCAGTTCTTC | CACLGFSYNEQFF
TRBJ1-1 | TRBV28 | few | . | TGTGCCAGCAGTGACAGGAACACTGAAGCTTTCTTT | CASSDRNTEAFF
TRBJ1-4 | TRBV28 | few | . | TGTGCCAGCAGTTTATTTATGGCGGGGGTGCGAGGTGAAAAACTGTTTTTT | CASSLFMAGVRGEKLFF
TRBJ1-6 | TRBV5-6 | . | TRBD1 | TGTGCCAGCATTTCAGGGACAGGGGGTAATTCACCCCTCCACTTT | CASISGTGGNSPLHF
TRBJ1-2 | TRBV7-9 | . | TRBD1 | TGTGCCAGCAGCTTATTGAATGACAGGGGGCGGAATGGCTACACCTTC | CASSLLNDRGRNGYTF
TRBJ2-5 | TRBV25-1 | . | . | TGTGCCAGCAGTCCAGTGCGGGCGTCACAAGAGACCCAGTACTTC | CASSPVRASQETQYF
TRBJ1-1 | TRBV6-5 | few | . | TGTGCCAGCAGTCGCGAGGGCGGATCTGAAGCTTTCTTT | CASSREGGSEAFF
TRBJ2-5 | TRBV6-5 | . | . | TGTGCCAGCGGGGGACTCGCGGAGACCCAGTACTTC | CASGGLAETQYF